This T cell receptor (beta chain) was observed in a study of radiation and T cells in renal cell carcinoma. V was clipped by 3 bases and J by 1 base, with 7 bases between them. CDR1 is SGHNT and CDR2 is YYREEE in the germline V gene (reference sequence). The CDR3 runs 14 residues. For this clone: What it recognizes is unknown. Other DNA sequences within the sample encode an identical CDR3.

The time point was: blood 4 weeks post-SBRT, at nephrectomy. The treatment: 15 Gy SBRT to primary tumor, nephrectomy 4 weeks later. Nephrectomy followed 15 Gy stereotactic body radiation by 4 weeks. The tumor was a clear cell renal cell carcinoma. Only in-frame clones appear in the TCRdb table, and some are missing; sequencing was by immunoSEQ multiplex PCR. This table holds 75,000 to 90,000 clones, 80% to 90% found once. The study, taken as a whole, reports: In blood, top tumor clones expanded by 2 weeks, shrinking by 4.

The source is a woman aged 70-85 years with renal cell carcinoma. This specimen was blood, taken from a patient whose treatment included radiotherapy and nephrectomy. The chain couples TRBV5-4 to TRBJ2-2; D possibly corresponds to TRBD1 (5 bases). The CDR3 protein is CASSWTMNTGELFF. The CDR3 DNA reads TGTGCCAGCAGCTGGACAATGAACACCGGGGAGCTGTTTTTT.